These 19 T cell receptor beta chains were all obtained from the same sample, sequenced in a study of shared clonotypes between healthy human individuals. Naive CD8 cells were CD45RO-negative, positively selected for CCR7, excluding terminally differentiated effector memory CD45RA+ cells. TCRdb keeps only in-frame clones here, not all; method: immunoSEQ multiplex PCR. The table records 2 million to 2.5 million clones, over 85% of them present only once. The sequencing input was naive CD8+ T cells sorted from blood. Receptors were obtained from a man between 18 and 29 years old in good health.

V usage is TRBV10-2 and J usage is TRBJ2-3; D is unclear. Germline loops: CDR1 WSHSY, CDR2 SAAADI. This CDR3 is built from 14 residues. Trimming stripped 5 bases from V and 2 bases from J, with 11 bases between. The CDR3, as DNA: TGCGCCAGCAGTAGAAAGTCCCACACAGATACGCAGTATTTT. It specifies CASSRKSHTDTQYF.

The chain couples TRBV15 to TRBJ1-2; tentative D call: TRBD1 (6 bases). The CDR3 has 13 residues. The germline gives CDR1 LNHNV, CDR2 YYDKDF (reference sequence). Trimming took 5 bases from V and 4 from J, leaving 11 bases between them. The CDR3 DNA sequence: TGTGCCACCAGCGATGGGACATCCTATGGCTACACCTTC. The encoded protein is CATSDGTSYGYTF.

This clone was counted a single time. CDR3 region: CASSSTGREGYAGNEQYF. DNA for the CDR3: TGTGCCAGCAGCTCGACAGGGAGAGAAGGATATGCTGGGAACGAGCAGTACTTC. The J gene is TRBJ2-7, the V gene TRBV2; TRBD1 aligns across 7 bases. The V gene end was trimmed by 6 bases and the J gene end by 5 bases; junction bases not matched to a gene: 22. This CDR3 comprises 18 residues. Germline loops: CDR1 SNHLY, CDR2 FYNNEI.

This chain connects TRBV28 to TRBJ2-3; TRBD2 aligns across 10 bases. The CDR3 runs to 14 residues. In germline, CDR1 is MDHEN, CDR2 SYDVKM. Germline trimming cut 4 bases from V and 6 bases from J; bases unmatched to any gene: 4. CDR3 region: CASSWSSGGDTQYF. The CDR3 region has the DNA TGTGCCAGCAGTTGGAGTAGCGGGGGGGATACGCAGTATTTT. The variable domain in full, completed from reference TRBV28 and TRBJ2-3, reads DVKVTQSSRYLVKRTGEKVFLECVQDMDHENMFWYRQDPGLGLRLIYFSYDVKMKEKGDIPEGYSVSREKKERFSLILESASTNQTSMYLCASSWSSGGDTQYFGPGTRLTVL.

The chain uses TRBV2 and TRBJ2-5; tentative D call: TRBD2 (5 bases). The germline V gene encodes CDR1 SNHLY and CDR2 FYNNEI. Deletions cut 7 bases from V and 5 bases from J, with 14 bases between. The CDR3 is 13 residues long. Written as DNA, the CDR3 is TGTGCCAGCAAGGACTCCTCGGGGGAGACCCAGTACTTC. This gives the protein CASKDSSGETQYF.

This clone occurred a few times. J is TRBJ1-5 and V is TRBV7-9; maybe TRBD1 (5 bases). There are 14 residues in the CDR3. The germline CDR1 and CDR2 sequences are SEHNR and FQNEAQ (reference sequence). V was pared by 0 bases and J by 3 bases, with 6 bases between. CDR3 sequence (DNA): TGTGCCAGCAGCTTAGCAGGGGACAATCAGCCCCAGCATTTT. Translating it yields CASSLAGDNQPQHF.

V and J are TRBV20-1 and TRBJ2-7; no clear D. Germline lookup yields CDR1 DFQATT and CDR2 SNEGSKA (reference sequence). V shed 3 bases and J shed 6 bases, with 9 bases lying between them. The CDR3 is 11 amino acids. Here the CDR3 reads CSASMGGEQYF. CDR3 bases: TGCAGTGCTAGCATGGGTGGCGAGCAGTACTTC.

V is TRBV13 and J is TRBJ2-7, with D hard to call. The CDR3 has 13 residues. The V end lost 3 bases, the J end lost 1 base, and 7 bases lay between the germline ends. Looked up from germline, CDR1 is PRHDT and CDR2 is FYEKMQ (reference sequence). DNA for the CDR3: TGTGCCAGCAGCTTCCCGCATTCCTACGAGCAGTACTTC. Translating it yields CASSFPHSYEQYF. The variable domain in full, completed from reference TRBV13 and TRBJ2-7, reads AAGVIQSPRHLIKEKRETATLKCYPIPRHDTVYWYQQGPGQDPQFLISFYEKMQSDKGSIPDRFSAQQFSDYHSELNMSSLELGDSALYFCASSFPHSYEQYFGPGTRLTVT.

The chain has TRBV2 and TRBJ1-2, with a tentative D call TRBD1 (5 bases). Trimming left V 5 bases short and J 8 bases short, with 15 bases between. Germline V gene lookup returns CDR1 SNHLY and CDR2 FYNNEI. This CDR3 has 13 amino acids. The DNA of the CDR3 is TGTGCCAGCAGTCCGGGACGTGCTTGGGGCTACACCTTC. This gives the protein CASSPGRAWGYTF.

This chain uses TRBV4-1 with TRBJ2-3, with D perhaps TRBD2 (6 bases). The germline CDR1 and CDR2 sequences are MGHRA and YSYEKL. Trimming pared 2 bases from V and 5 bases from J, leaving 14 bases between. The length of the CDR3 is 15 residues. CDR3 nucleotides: TGCGCCAGCAGCCAACCGGGACTTTCGGTAGATACGCAGTATTTT. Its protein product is CASSQPGLSVDTQYF.

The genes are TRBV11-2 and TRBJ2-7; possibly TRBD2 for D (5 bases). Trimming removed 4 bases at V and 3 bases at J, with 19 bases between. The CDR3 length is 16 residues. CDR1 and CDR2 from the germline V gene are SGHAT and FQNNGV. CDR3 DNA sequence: TGTGCCAGCAGCTCCAGCCCGGACGGGGAGTTCTACGAGCAGTACTTC. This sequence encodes CASSSSPDGEFYEQYF.

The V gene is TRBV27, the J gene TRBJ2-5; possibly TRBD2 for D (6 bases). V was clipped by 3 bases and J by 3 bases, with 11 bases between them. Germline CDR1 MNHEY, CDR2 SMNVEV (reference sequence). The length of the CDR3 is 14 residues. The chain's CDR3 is CASSFWGVEETQYF. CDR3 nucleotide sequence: TGTGCCAGCAGTTTTTGGGGGGTTGAAGAGACCCAGTACTTC.

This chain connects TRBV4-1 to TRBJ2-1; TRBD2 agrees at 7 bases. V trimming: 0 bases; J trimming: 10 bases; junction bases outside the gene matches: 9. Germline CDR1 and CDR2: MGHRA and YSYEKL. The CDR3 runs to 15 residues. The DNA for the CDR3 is TGCGCCAGCAGCCAAGAGAGGACTAGTGGAGAGGAGCAGTTCTTC. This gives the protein CASSQERTSGEEQFF.

This chain's CDR3 is CASSRGRSYEQYF. For the CDR3, the DNA is TGCGCCAGCAGCCGGGGGAGATCCTACGAGCAGTACTTC. V gene TRBV4-1 combines with J gene TRBJ2-7; perhaps D is TRBD1 or TRBD2 (5 bases each). CDR1 is MGHRA and CDR2 is YSYEKL in the germline V gene. The length of the CDR3 is 13 residues. V lost 4 bases, J lost 1 base, and 8 bases lay in between.

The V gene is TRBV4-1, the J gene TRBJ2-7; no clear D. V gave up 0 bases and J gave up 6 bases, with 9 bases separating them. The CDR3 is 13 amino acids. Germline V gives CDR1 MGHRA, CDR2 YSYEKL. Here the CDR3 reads CASSQEWGSEQYF. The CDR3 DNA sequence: TGCGCCAGCAGCCAAGAGTGGGGTTCCGAGCAGTACTTC.

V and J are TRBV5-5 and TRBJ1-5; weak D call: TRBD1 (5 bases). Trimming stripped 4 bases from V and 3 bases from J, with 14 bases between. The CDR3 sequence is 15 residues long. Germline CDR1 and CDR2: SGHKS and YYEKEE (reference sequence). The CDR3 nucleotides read TGTGCCAGCAGCCCCGGACATACCACCAATCAGCCCCAGCATTTT. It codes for CASSPGHTTNQPQHF.

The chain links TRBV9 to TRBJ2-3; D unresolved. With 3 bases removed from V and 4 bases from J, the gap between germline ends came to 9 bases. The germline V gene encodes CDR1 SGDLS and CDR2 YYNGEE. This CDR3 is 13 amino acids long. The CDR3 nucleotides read TGTGCCAGCAGCGGTTATGGTTCAGATACGCAGTATTTT. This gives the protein CASSGYGSDTQYF.

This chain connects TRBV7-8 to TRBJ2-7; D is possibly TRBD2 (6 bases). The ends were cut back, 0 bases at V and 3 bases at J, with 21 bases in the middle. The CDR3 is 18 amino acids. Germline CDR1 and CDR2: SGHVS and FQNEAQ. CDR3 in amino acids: CASSLARVAVVTNYEQYF. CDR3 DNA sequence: TGTGCCAGCAGCTTAGCGCGAGTAGCGGTAGTCACAAACTACGAGCAGTACTTC.

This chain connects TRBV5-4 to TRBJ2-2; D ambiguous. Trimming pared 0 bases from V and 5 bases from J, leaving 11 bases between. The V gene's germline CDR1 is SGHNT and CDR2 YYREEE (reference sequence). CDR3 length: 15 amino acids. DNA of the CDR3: TGTGCCAGCAGCTTGGAGGCGTTTTTGACCGGGGAGCTGTTTTTT. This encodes CASSLEAFLTGELFF.